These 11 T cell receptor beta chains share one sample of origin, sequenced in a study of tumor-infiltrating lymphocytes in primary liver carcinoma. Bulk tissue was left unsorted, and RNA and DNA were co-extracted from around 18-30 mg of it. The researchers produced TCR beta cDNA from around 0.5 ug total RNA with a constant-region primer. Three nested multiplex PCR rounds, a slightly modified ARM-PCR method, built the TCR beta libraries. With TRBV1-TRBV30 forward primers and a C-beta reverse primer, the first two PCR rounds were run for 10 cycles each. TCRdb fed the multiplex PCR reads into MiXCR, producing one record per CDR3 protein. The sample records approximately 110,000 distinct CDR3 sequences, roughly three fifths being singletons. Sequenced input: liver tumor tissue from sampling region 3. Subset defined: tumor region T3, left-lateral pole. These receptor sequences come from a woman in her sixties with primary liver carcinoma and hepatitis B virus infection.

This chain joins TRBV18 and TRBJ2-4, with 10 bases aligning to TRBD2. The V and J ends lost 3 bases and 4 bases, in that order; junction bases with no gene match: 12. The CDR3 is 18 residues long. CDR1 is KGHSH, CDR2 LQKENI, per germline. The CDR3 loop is CASSPDVGLARNKNIQYF. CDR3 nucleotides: TGTGCCAGCTCACCCGACGTGGGACTAGCGCGTAATAAAAACATTCAGTACTTC.

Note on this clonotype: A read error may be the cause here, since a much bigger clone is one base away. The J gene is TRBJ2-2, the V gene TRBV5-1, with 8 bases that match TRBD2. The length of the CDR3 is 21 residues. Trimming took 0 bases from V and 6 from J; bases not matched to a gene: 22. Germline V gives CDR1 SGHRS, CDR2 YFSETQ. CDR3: CASSLAYSRSQREYGAGELFF. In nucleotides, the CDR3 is TGCGCCAGCAGCTTGGCCTATAGTCGTTCTCAGCGGGAGTACGGCGCCGGGGAGCTGTTTTTT.

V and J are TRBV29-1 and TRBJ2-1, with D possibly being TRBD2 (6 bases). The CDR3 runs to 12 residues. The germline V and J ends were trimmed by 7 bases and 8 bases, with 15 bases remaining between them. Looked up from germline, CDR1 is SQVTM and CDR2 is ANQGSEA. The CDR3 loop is CSAKTSGHEQFF. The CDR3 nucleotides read TGCAGCGCTAAGACTAGTGGTCATGAGCAGTTCTTC.

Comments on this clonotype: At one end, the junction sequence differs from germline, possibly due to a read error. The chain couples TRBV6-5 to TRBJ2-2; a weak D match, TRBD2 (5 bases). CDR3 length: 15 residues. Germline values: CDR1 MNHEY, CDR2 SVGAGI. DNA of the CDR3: TGTGCCAGCAGTTCCACCCGGCCTTGCACCGGGGAGCTATTTTTT. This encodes CASSSTRPCTGELFF.

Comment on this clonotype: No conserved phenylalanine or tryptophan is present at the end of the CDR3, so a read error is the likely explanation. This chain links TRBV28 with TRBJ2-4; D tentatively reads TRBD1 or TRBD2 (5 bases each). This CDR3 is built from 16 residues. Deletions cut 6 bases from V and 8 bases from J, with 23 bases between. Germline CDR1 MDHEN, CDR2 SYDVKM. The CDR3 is CASSFLGPISADIQYL. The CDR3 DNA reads TGTGCCAGCAGCTTCTTGGGACCCATTAGTGCGGACATTCAGTACCTC.

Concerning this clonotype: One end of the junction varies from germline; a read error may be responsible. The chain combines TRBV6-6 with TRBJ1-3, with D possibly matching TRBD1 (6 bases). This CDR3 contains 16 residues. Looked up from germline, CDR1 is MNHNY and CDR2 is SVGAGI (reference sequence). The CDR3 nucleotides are TGTGCCAGCAGTTACATCAATCAGGGGATCGGGAACACTATATATTTT. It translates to CASSYINQGIGNTIYF.

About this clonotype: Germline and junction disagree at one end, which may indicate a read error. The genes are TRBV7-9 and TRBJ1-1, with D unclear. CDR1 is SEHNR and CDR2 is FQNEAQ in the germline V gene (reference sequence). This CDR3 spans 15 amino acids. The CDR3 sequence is CAGSLGGSPNTEAFF. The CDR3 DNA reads TGTGCCGGCAGCTTAGGCGGGTCTCCGAACACTGAAGCTTTCTTT.

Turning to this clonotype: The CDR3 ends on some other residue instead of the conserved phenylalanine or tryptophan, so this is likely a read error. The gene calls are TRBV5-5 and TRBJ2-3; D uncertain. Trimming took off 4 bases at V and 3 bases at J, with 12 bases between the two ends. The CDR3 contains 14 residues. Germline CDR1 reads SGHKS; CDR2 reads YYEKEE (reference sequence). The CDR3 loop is CASSQLRLTDTQYL. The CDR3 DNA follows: TGTGCCAGCAGCCAACTACGCCTAACAGATACGCAGTATCTT.

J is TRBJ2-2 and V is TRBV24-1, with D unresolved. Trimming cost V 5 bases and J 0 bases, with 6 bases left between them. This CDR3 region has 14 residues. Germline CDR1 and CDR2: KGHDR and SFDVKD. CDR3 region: CATSVYPNTGELFF. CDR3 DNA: TGTGCCACCAGTGTGTACCCGAACACCGGGGAGCTGTTTTTT.

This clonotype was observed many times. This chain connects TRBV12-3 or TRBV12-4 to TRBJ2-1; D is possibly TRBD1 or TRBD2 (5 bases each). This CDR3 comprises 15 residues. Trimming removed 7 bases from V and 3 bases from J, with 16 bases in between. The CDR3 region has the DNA TGTGCCAGCACCCGCCTAAGAGGGGACTACAATGAGCAGTTCTTC. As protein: CASTRLRGDYNEQFF.

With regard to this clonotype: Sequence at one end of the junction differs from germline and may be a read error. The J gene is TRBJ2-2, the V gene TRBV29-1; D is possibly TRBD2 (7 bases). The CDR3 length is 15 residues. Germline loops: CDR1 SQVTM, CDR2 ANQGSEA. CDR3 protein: CRVESGGASTGELFF. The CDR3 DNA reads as TGCAGAGTTGAATCGGGGGGCGCGAGCACCGGGGAGCTGTTTTTT.